This T cell receptor (beta chain) was found in a study of blood T cell repertoires in COVID-19. Study background: From the United States, Italy and Spain came samples of acute and convalescent COVID-19. The analysed material was cDNA or gDNA that came from T cells, B-cell-depleted T cells, or PBMCs.

The V gene end was trimmed by 5 bases and the J gene end by 7 bases; junction bases not matched to a gene: 5. The germline CDR1 and CDR2 sequences are MNHEY and SVGEGT. The CDR3 has 13 residues. Original methodology: Amplification of reference gene primers provided the estimated nucleated cell counts. TCRdb's copy holds only in-frame clones and misses some; the assay was immunoSEQ multiplex PCR. V, J and clone size are those of that table, while D and trimming were read from the DNA. The table shows 50,000 to 65,000 clones, with approximately 90% occurring only once. The sample was peripheral blood. This clonotype was obtained from a man between 45 and 60 years old with acute or convalescent COVID-19. This chain joins TRBV6-2 or TRBV6-3 and TRBJ1-5, with 7 bases aligning to TRBD1. CDR3 residues: CASSGQVGQPQHF. The CDR3 DNA sequence: TGTGCCAGCAGTGGACAGGTAGGGCAGCCCCAGCATTTT.